The 27 T cell receptor beta chains below were found in one sample sequenced in a study of cytomegalovirus exposure and HLA in healthy donors. PCR was performed using 60 Vbeta and 13 Jbeta primers. Some clones are missing from TCRdb's copy, which holds only in-frame ones; the method was immunoSEQ multiplex PCR. The sample has about 120,000 clones, roughly a tenth seen once. Sequencing was performed on PBMCs. The receptors stem from a woman aged 18-29 years in good health and CMV-seropositive.

This sequence joins TRBV28 and TRBJ2-7, with TRBD2 matching over 7 bases. Germline assignment: CDR1 MDHEN and CDR2 SYDVKM. The CDR3 contains 15 residues. V lost 4 bases to trimming and J lost 3 bases; unmatched junction nucleotides: 9. The chain's CDR3 is CASSSPAGAVYEQYF. The DNA for the CDR3 is TGTGCCAGCAGTTCCCCGGCGGGAGCGGTCTACGAGCAGTACTTC.

This clone has a handful of counts. Other DNA sequences of this sample code for an identical CDR3. V gene TRBV6-1 combines with J gene TRBJ2-1; D is unclear. V lost 3 bases to trimming and J lost 5 bases, with 8 bases between them. Germline V lookup: CDR1 MNHNS, CDR2 SASEGT. The CDR3 sequence is 13 residues long. The CDR3 loop reads CASSETRNNEQFF. DNA for the CDR3: TGTGCCAGCAGTGAGACACGCAACAATGAGCAGTTCTTC.

This rearrangement joins TRBV29-1 to TRBJ2-1; D remains unclear. V dropped 4 bases and J dropped 7 bases, with 8 bases sitting between them. Germline CDR1 reads SQVTM; CDR2 reads ANQGSEA. This CDR3 has 11 amino acids. The CDR3 spells CSVVYVNEQFF. The CDR3 DNA is TGCAGCGTTGTTTATGTGAATGAGCAGTTCTTC.

CDR3 coding DNA: TGCGCCAGCAGCCAAGATCTGGCAAATGAAAAACTGTTTTTT. It specifies CASSQDLANEKLFF. The chain joins TRBV4-1 to TRBJ1-4; unclear D gene. This CDR3 is 14 amino acids long. Germline CDR1 is MGHRA and CDR2 is YSYEKL. V lost 0 bases and J 5 bases, leaving 7 bases between the germline ends.

This clone turned up a few times. The chain uses TRBV5-6 and TRBJ2-2, with TRBD2 matching over 11 bases. The CDR3 is made up of 15 amino acids. V shed 5 bases and J 6 bases; nucleotides not matched to a gene: 6. Germline CDR1 SGHDT, CDR2 YYEEEE. Written as DNA, the CDR3 is TGTGCCAGCAGACTGCGACTAGCGGGACCCGGGGAGCTGTTTTTT. The encoded protein is CASRLRLAGPGELFF.

This clone has only a few counts. The chain carries TRBV4-1 and TRBJ2-3; possibly TRBD2 for D (6 bases). Trimming removed 5 bases from V and 5 bases from J, with 17 bases in between. CDR3 size: 15 residues. Germline CDR1 reads MGHRA; CDR2 reads YSYEKL. The CDR3 here is CASSVRNPEGDTQYF. CDR3 coding DNA: TGCGCCAGCAGCGTGAGAAACCCGGAGGGAGATACGCAGTATTTT.

This clone appeared a few times. The CDR3, as DNA: TGTGCCAGCAGTTCCGACAGGGACAATGAGCAGTTCTTC. It encodes CASSSDRDNEQFF. This sequence joins TRBV6-5 and TRBJ2-1, with 7 bases identical to TRBD1. Germline lookup yields CDR1 MNHEY and CDR2 SVGAGI. After removal of 4 bases from V and 5 bases from J, the junction contained 2 bases not matched to a gene. The CDR3 runs to 13 residues.

This clone was counted a few times. This rearrangement joins TRBV6-5 to TRBJ2-7, with 12 positions matching TRBD2. Germline V gene sequence: CDR1 MNHEY, CDR2 SVGAGI. V gave up 4 bases and J gave up 5 bases; unmatched junction bases: 6. This CDR3 contains 15 residues. CDR3 residues: CASSWGLAGPNEQYF. Written as DNA, the CDR3 is TGTGCCAGCAGTTGGGGACTAGCGGGTCCCAACGAGCAGTACTTC.

CDR3 DNA: TGCAGCGTTGAAACGGGAGGTCAAGCTTTCTTT. This translates into CSVETGGQAFF. The V call is TRBV29-1, the J call TRBJ1-1; D unresolved. The V gene's germline CDR1 is SQVTM and CDR2 ANQGSEA. Deletions cut 2 bases from V and 9 bases from J, with 10 bases between. The CDR3 is 11 amino acids.

This clone showed up just a few times. Additional DNA sequences in this sample encode the identical CDR3. V and J are TRBV7-9 and TRBJ2-7; 7 bases are a match to TRBD2. The V segment lost 5 bases and the J segment 5 bases; nucleotides outside the gene matches: 3. This CDR3 spans 12 amino acids. Germline assignment: CDR1 SEHNR and CDR2 FQNEAQ (reference sequence). The CDR3 region is CASSLLANEQYF. CDR3 nucleotide sequence: TGTGCCAGCAGCCTACTAGCGAACGAGCAGTACTTC.

This clone was observed a handful of times. V and J are TRBV6-1 and TRBJ1-1; possibly TRBD1 for D (5 bases). The CDR3 extends over 14 amino acids. CDR1 is MNHNS, CDR2 SASEGT, per germline. Trimming took off 7 bases at V and 4 bases at J, with 16 bases between the two ends. This CDR3 is CASNRGEGGTEAFF. In DNA form, the CDR3 reads TGTGCCAGCAACCGAGGGGAGGGTGGCACTGAAGCTTTCTTT.

CDR3 DNA sequence: TGTGCCAGCAGCGAACAGGGCACCGGGGAGCTGTTTTTT. It translates to CASSEQGTGELFF. The chain employs TRBV6-4 and TRBJ2-2, with a tentative D call TRBD1 (6 bases). Trimming cost V 6 bases and J 4 bases, with 9 bases left between them. Germline assignment: CDR1 MRHNA and CDR2 SNTAGT. CDR3 length: 13 amino acids.

This clone has just a few counts. The gene calls are TRBV7-9 and TRBJ2-3; maybe TRBD1 (6 bases). V lost 8 bases, J lost 4 bases, and 19 bases lay in between. Germline V gene lookup returns CDR1 SEHNR and CDR2 FQNEAQ (reference sequence). The CDR3 sequence is 15 residues long. CDR3 sequence reads: CASLTATGIADTQYF. CDR3 DNA sequence: TGTGCCAGCCTCACCGCAACAGGGATCGCAGATACGCAGTATTTT.

This clone was seen only a few times. The chain couples TRBV7-9 to TRBJ1-2; D is possibly TRBD1 (5 bases). Germline V gene sequence: CDR1 SEHNR, CDR2 FQNEAQ (reference sequence). Deletions cut 1 base from V and 0 bases from J, with 9 bases between. The CDR3 spans 15 residues. CDR3 in amino acids: CASSLGSGTNYGYTF. The DNA of the CDR3 is TGTGCCAGCAGCTTAGGATCAGGGACTAACTATGGCTACACCTTC.

This clone was picked up a small number of times. The chain carries TRBV19 and TRBJ2-1, with a tentative D call TRBD2 (7 bases). Between the trimmed V and J ends, which lost 6 bases and 2 bases, there was a span of 35 bases. Germline lookup yields CDR1 LNHDA and CDR2 SQIVND (reference sequence). The CDR3 loop spans 22 amino acids. The CDR3 loop is CASSLSDSAGASAWNPYNEQFF. The CDR3 nucleotides are TGTGCCAGTAGCTTGTCGGACAGTGCGGGGGCTAGTGCCTGGAACCCCTACAATGAGCAGTTCTTC.

V gene TRBV7-3 combines with J gene TRBJ2-2, with D possibly matching TRBD2 (6 bases). Trimming took off 9 bases at V and 2 bases at J, with 13 bases between the two ends. The CDR3 length is 14 residues. Per germline, CDR1 SGHTA and CDR2 FQGTGA. This CDR3 is CASRRDGNTGELFF. The CDR3 DNA sequence: TGTGCCAGTCGGCGGGACGGAAACACCGGGGAGCTGTTTTTT.

The rearrangement links TRBV5-1 to TRBJ1-1; 8 bases are shared with TRBD1. The CDR3 is 14 residues long. CDR1 is SGHRS, CDR2 YFSETQ, per germline. J gave up 1 base and V 4 bases, and 3 bases lay outside the gene matches. The CDR3 protein is CASSIGQGNTEAFF. CDR3 coding DNA: TGCGCCAGCAGCATCGGACAGGGGAACACTGAAGCTTTCTTT.

This clone has a handful of counts. V is TRBV29-1 and J is TRBJ2-7; D is uncertain. V dropped 4 bases and J dropped 5 bases, with 9 bases sitting between them. Germline CDR1 is SQVTM and CDR2 is ANQGSEA. This CDR3 comprises 11 residues. The CDR3 DNA reads TGCAGCGTTGTTGCGCCCCACGAGCAGTACTTC. Residues: CSVVAPHEQYF.

This clone appeared a few times. The chain couples TRBV28 to TRBJ2-6, with TRBD1 matching 9 bases. V lost 2 bases, J lost 0 bases, and 2 bases stayed unmatched. Germline values: CDR1 MDHEN, CDR2 SYDVKM. This CDR3 is built from 17 residues. DNA for the CDR3: TGTGCCAGCAGTTTAGGGACAGGGAGCTCTGGGGCCAACGTCCTGACTTTC. It codes for CASSLGTGSSGANVLTF.

This chain links TRBV29-1 with TRBJ1-2; D may be TRBD1 (5 bases). The CDR3 is 13 residues long. Deletions cut 2 bases from V and 7 bases from J, with 14 bases between. Per the germline V gene, CDR1 is SQVTM and CDR2 is ANQGSEA. The CDR3: CSVERGQGRGYTF. The CDR3 DNA reads TGCAGCGTTGAAAGGGGCCAAGGTCGTGGCTACACCTTC.

The CDR3 DNA reads TGTGCCAGCAGTTTAGCGGAGAACACAGATACGCAGTATTTT. This sequence encodes CASSLAENTDTQYF. V usage is TRBV28 and J usage is TRBJ2-3; no firm D call. Trimming stripped 2 bases from V and 2 bases from J, with 8 bases between. This CDR3 has 14 amino acids. CDR1 MDHEN and CDR2 SYDVKM come from the germline V gene.

This clone turned up a few times. The chain links TRBV5-4 to TRBJ1-1; D unresolved. Trimming pared 1 base from V and 4 bases from J, leaving 11 bases between. The CDR3 length is 14 residues. The germline V gene encodes CDR1 SGHNT and CDR2 YYREEE (reference sequence). The CDR3 DNA sequence: TGTGCCAGCAGCTTGAGTTCCGGGGTCACTGAAGCTTTCTTT. This gives the protein CASSLSSGVTEAFF.

This sequence joins TRBV14 and TRBJ1-2, with TRBD1 identical over 8 bases. The V gene's germline CDR1 is SGHDN and CDR2 FVKESK. The ends lost 6 bases at V and 6 bases at J; junction bases unmatched: 9. This CDR3 spans 14 amino acids. CDR3 residues: CASRREQGADGYTF. The CDR3 DNA reads as TGTGCCAGCAGACGAGAGCAGGGGGCTGATGGCTACACCTTC.

This clone counts as medium-sized (0.01 to 0.1%). The chain combines TRBV28 with TRBJ2-6; D not certain. The CDR3 covers 16 residues. The V gene's germline CDR1 is MDHEN and CDR2 SYDVKM. The germline V and J ends were trimmed by 2 bases and 1 base, with 9 bases remaining between them. CDR3 nucleotide sequence: TGTGCCAGCAGTTTAGGTGCCCAGTCTGGGGCCAACGTCCTGACTTTC. It specifies CASSLGAQSGANVLTF.

This chain uses TRBV5-1 with TRBJ2-6; D is unresolved. The CDR3 sequence is 16 residues long. The ends were cut back, 2 bases at V and 0 bases at J, with 9 bases in the middle. CDR1 is SGHRS and CDR2 is YFSETQ in the germline V gene. For the CDR3, the DNA is TGCGCCAGCAGCTTCAACCCGAGCTCTGGGGCCAACGTCCTGACTTTC. It codes for CASSFNPSSGANVLTF.

This chain links TRBV10-2 with TRBJ2-1, with 8 bases fitting TRBD2. Germline V gives CDR1 WSHSY, CDR2 SAAADI. Trimming removed 4 bases from V and 9 bases from J; junction bases left unmatched: 11. The CDR3 has 15 residues. In DNA form, the CDR3 reads TGCGCCAGCAGTGGCCGGGAGGGTGTAGTAGGTGAGCAGTTCTTC. It codes for CASSGREGVVGEQFF.

This clone has a handful of counts. This chain connects TRBV6-5 to TRBJ2-1, with TRBD2 identical over 13 bases. This CDR3 comprises 15 residues. CDR1 and CDR2 from the germline V gene are MNHEY and SVGAGI. V dropped 6 bases and J dropped 7; count of bases not matched to a gene: 6. CDR3 coding DNA: TGTGCCAGCAGACGTGGACTAGCGGGAGAGAATGAGCAGTTCTTC. Translation gives CASRRGLAGENEQFF.